The sequence of this T cell receptor (beta chain) was determined in a study of blood T cell repertoires in COVID-19. CDR1 is MGHDK and CDR2 is SYGVNS in the germline V gene. The CDR3 is 15 residues long. The V end was cut by 4 bases, the J end by 2 bases, with 11 bases between. The method was immunoSEQ multiplex PCR; TCRdb's version includes in-frame clones alone and lacks a portion of them. The table records almost 200,000 clones, less than 90% of them present only once. The specimen was peripheral blood. The TCR originated in a woman in her 70s with acute or convalescent COVID-19. The V gene is TRBV25-1, the J gene TRBJ2-2; D is unresolved. CDR3 bases: TGTGCCAGCAGTGGATCACCAGGCAACACCGGGGAGCTGTTTTTT. It codes for CASSGSPGNTGELFF.